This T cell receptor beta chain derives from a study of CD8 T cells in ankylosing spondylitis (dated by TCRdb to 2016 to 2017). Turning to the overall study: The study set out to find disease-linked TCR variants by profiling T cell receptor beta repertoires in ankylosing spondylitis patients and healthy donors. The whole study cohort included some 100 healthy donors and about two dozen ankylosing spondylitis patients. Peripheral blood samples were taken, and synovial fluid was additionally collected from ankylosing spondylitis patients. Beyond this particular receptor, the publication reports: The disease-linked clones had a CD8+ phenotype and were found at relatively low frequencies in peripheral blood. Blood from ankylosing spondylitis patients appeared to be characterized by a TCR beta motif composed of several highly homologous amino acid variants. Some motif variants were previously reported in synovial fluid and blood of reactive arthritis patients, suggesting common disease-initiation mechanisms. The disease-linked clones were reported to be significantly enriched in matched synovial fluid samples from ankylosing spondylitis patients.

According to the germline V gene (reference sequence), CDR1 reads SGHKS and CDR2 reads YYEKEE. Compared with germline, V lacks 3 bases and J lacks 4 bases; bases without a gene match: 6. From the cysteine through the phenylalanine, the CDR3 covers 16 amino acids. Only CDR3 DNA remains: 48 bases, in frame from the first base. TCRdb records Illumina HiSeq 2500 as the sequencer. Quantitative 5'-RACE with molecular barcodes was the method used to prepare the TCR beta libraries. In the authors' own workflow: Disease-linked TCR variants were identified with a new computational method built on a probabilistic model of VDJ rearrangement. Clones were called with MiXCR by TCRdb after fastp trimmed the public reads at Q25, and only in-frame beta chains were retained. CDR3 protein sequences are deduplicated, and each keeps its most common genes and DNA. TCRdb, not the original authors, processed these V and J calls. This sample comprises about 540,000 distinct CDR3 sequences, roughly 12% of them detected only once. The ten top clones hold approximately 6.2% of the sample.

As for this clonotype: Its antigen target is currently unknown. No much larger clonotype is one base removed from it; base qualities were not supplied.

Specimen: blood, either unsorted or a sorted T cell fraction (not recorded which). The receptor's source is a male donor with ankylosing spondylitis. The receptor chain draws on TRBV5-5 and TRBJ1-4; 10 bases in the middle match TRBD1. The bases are TGTGCCAGCAGCTCGGGACAGGGGTATGGTAATGAAAAACTGTTTTTT. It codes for CASSSGQGYGNEKLFF. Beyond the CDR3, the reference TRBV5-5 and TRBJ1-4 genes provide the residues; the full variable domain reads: DAGVTQSPTHLIKTRGQQVTLRCSPISGHKSVSWYQQVLGQGPQFIFQYYEKEERGRGNFPDRFSARQFPNYSSELNVNALLLGDSALYLCASSSGQGYGNEKLFFGSGTQLSVL.